This TCR beta chain was sequenced in a study of T cell responses to AZD1222 COVID-19 vaccine. Notes on the study in general: White British donors predominated, females outnumbered males, and clonal diversity was possibly underestimated. Dominant at 160-218 and 743-854, vaccine-associated CD4 TCRs also spanned spike. In all cases, repertoires were sampled only after the peak T cell response.

Sequencing was performed with immunoSEQ multiplex PCR; in TCRdb, only in-frame clones are kept and a portion is missing. The profile shows around 150,000 clones, around 93% of them singletons. CDR1 is SGHDT, CDR2 YYEEEE, per germline. The V and J ends lost 4 bases and 3 bases respectively, with 10 bases between them. The CDR3 extends over 13 amino acids. Concerning this clone: Its antigen is unidentified.

The sample in question was peripheral blood, obtained 28 days after the second AZD1222 dose. The genes are TRBV5-6 and TRBJ1-2; D is perhaps TRBD1 (6 bases). This TCR derives from an adult who received the AZD1222 COVID-19 vaccine. CDR3 sequence reads: CASSVGGDYGYTF. Here the CDR3 DNA reads TGTGCCAGCAGCGTAGGGGGGGACTATGGCTACACCTTC.